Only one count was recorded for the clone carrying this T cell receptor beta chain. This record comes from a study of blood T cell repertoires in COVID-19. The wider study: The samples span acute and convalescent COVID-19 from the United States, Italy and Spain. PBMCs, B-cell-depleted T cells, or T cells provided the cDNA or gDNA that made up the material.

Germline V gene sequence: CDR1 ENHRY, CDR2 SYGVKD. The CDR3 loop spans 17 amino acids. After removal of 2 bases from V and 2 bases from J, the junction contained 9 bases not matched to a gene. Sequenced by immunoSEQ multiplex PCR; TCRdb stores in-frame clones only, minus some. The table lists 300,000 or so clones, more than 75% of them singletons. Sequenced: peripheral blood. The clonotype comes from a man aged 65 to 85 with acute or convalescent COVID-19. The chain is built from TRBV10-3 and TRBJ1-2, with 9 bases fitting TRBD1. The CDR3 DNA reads TGTGCCATCAGTGAGCGGGGTAAAGGGACAGGGAACTATGGCTACACCTTC. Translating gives CAISERGKGTGNYGYTF.